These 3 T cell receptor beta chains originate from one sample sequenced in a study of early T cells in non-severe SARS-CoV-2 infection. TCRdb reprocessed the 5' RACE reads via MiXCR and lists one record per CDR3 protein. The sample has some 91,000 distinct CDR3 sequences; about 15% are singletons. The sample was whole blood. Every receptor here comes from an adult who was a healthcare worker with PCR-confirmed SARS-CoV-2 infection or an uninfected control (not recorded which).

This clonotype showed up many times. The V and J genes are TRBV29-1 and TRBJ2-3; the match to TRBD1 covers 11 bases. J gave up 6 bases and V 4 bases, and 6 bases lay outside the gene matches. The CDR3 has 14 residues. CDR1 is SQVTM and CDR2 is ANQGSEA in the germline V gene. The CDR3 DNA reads TGCAGCGTTGCACCGGGACAGGGGGGGGATACGCAGTATTTT. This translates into CSVAPGQGGDTQYF.

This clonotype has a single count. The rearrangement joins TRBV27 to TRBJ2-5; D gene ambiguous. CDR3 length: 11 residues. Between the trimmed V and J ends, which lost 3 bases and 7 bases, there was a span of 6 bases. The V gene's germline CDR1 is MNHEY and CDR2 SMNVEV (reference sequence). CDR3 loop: CASSFMGTQYF. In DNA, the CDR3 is TGTGCCAGCAGTTTCATGGGGACCCAGTACTTC.

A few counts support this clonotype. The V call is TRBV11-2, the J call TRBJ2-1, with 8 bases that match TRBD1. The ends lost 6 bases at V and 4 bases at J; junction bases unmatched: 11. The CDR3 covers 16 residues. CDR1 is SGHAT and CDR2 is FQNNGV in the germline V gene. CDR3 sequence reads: CASSPPLRGRYNEQFF. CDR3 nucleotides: TGTGCCAGCAGTCCCCCCCTCAGGGGGCGTTACAATGAGCAGTTCTTC.